These 8 T cell receptor beta chains originate from one sample sequenced in a study of PD-L1 blockade in urothelial cancer. Repertoires were generated with immunoSEQ multiplex PCR, while TCRdb's copy carries only in-frame clones and drops some. The profile covers tens of thousands of clones, with about 81% appearing a single time and 8% to 10% taken by the ten largest. The material was PBMCs, obtained around atezolizumab (anti-PD-L1) treatment. The origin of the receptors is a man between 65 and 85 years old with urothelial cancer.

The chain recombines TRBV19 with TRBJ2-1; a weak D match, TRBD1 (5 bases). V was trimmed by 2 bases and J by 7 bases, leaving 12 bases between them. Per germline, CDR1 LNHDA and CDR2 SQIVND (reference sequence). The CDR3 runs 14 residues. In DNA form, the CDR3 reads TGTGCCAGTAGTATAATCCAGGGTCAAAATGAGCAGTTCTTC. Translating it yields CASSIIQGQNEQFF.

The CDR3 nucleotides are TGCGCCAGCAGCCCCGGGTTAGCGGGGGCCTACGAGCAGTACTTC. Its protein is CASSPGLAGAYEQYF. The V and J genes are TRBV4-3 and TRBJ2-7; 9 nucleotides agree with TRBD2. The CDR3 runs 15 residues. J gave up 2 bases and V 4 bases, and 6 bases lay outside the gene matches. Looked up from germline, CDR1 is LGHNA and CDR2 is YSLEER.

This chain joins TRBV6-5 and TRBJ1-3; 8 nucleotides align to TRBD1. The CDR3 totals 15 residues. Losses at the gene ends were 7 bases for V and 2 bases for J; bases not matched to a gene: 7. The germline V gene encodes CDR1 MNHEY and CDR2 SVGAGI. For the CDR3, the DNA is TGTGCCAGCACCCCTTCAGGGGGCGCTGGAAACACCATATATTTT. Translating it yields CASTPSGGAGNTIYF.

This chain joins TRBV29-1 and TRBJ2-5, with 10 positions matching TRBD1. With V trimmed by 2 bases and J by 4 bases, 7 bases remained unmatched. The CDR3 runs 15 residues. Germline CDR1 reads SQVTM; CDR2 reads ANQGSEA. CDR3 amino acids: CSVESGTGDRETQYF. CDR3 nucleotide sequence: TGCAGCGTTGAATCCGGGACAGGGGATCGAGAGACCCAGTACTTC.

This sequence joins TRBV28 and TRBJ2-4, with 7 positions matching TRBD2. Trimming at V came to 5 bases and at J to 1 base, leaving 8 bases not matched to a gene. The CDR3 runs 16 residues. Germline V gives CDR1 MDHEN, CDR2 SYDVKM. The CDR3 coding sequence is TGTGCCAGCAGTCGGCGGGGAGGGGAGGCCAAAAACATTCAGTACTTC. Protein: CASSRRGGEAKNIQYF. Based on the CDR3 plus reference TRBV28 and TRBJ2-4, the full variable domain is DVKVTQSSRYLVKRTGEKVFLECVQDMDHENMFWYRQDPGLGLRLIYFSYDVKMKEKGDIPEGYSVSREKKERFSLILESASTNQTSMYLCASSRRGGEAKNIQYFGAGTRLSVL.

The gene calls are TRBV9 and TRBJ2-2; possible D gene TRBD1, 6 bases. Trimming took off 0 bases at V and 5 bases at J, with 11 bases between the two ends. Germline V gene sequence: CDR1 SGDLS, CDR2 YYNGEE. The CDR3 totals 15 residues. The CDR3 DNA is TGTGCCAGCAGCGTAGCCCAGGGGATGACCGGGGAGCTGTTTTTT. Its protein product is CASSVAQGMTGELFF.

The rearrangement joins TRBV6-5 to TRBJ1-5; possibly TRBD1 for D (6 bases). CDR1 is MNHEY and CDR2 is SVGAGI in the germline V gene. V lost 6 bases and J 9 bases, leaving 15 bases between the germline ends. CDR3 length: 13 residues. CDR3 region: CASRQGKMWPQHF. The CDR3 nucleotides are TGTGCCAGCAGGCAGGGGAAAATGTGGCCCCAGCATTTT.

This sequence joins TRBV11-3 and TRBJ2-2; D is possibly TRBD1 (5 bases). Germline V gene data show CDR1 as SGHNT and CDR2 as YENEEA. This CDR3 spans 12 amino acids. Deletions cut 6 bases from V and 7 bases from J, with 9 bases between. The CDR3 protein is CASRRRGGELFF. The CDR3 region has the DNA TGTGCCAGCAGGCGAAGGGGCGGGGAGCTGTTTTTT. The full variable domain, its missing parts supplied by reference TRBV11-3 and TRBJ2-2, is EAGVVQSPRYKIIEKKQPVAFWCNPISGHNTLYWYLQNLGQGPELLIRYENEEAVDDSQLPKDRFSAERLKGVDSTLKIQPAELGDSAVYLCASRRRGGELFFGEGSRLTVL.